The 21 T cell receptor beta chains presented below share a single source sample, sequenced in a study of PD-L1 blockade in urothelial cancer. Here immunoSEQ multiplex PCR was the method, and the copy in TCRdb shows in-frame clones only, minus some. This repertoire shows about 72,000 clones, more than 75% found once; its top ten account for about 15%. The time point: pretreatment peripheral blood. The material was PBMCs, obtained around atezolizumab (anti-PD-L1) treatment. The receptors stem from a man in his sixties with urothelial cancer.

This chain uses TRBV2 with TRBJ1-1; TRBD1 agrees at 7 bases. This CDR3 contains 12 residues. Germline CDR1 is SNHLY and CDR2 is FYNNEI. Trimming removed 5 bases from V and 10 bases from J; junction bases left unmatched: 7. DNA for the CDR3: TGTGCCAGCAGTCTTAGGACAGGTCCAGCTTTCTTT. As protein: CASSLRTGPAFF.

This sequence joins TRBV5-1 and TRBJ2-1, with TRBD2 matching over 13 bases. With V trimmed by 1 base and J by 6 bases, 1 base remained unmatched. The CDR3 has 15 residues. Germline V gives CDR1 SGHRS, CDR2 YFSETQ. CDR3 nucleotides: TGCGCCAGCAGCTTGACTAGCGGGGGGGGCAATGAGCAGTTCTTC. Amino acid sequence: CASSLTSGGGNEQFF.

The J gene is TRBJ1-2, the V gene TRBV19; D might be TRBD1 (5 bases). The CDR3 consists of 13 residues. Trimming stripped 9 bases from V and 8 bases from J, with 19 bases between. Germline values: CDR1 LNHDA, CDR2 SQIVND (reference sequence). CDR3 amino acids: CASSLRQGWGYTF. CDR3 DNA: TGTGCCAGCTCCTTACGGCAGGGCTGGGGCTACACCTTC.

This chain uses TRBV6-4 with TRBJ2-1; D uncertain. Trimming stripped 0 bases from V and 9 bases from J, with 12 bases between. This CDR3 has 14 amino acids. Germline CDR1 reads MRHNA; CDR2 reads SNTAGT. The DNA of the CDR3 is TGTGCCAGCAGTGACTCGAATATCCGTAGTGAGCAGTTCTTC. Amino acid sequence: CASSDSNIRSEQFF.

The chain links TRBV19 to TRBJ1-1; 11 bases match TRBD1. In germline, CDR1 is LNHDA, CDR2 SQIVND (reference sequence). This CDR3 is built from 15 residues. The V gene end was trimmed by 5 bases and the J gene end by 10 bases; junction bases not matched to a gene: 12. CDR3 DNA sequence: TGTGCCAGTAGTGCCACGGACAGGGGGCCCGTAGGAGCTTTCTTT. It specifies CASSATDRGPVGAFF.

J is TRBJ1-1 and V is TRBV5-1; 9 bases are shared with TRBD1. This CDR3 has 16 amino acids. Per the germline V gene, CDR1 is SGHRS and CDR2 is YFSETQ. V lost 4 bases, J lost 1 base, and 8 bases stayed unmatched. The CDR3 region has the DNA TGCGCCAGCAGCGTCTCCGGGACAGGGAAGAACACTGAAGCTTTCTTT. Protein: CASSVSGTGKNTEAFF.

The DNA for the CDR3 is TGCGCCAGCAGCTTGCAGCGGAAGACAGATACGCAGTATTTT. Amino acids: CASSLQRKTDTQYF. The rearrangement joins TRBV5-1 to TRBJ2-3; tentative D call: TRBD2 (5 bases). With 1 base removed from V and 3 bases from J, the gap between germline ends came to 9 bases. Per the germline V gene, CDR1 is SGHRS and CDR2 is YFSETQ. The CDR3 covers 14 residues.

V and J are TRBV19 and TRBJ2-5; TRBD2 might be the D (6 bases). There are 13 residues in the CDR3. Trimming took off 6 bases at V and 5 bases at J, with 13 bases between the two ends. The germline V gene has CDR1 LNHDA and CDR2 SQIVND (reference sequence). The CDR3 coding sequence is TGTGCCAGTAGACAAACTGGAGGGGAGACCCAGTACTTC. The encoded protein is CASRQTGGETQYF.

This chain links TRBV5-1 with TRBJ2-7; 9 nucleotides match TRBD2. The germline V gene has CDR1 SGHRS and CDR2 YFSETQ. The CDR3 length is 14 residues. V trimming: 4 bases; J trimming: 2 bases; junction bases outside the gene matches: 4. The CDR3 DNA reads TGCGCCAGCAGCCCTGCGGGGGGGCCCTACGAGCAGTACTTC. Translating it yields CASSPAGGPYEQYF.

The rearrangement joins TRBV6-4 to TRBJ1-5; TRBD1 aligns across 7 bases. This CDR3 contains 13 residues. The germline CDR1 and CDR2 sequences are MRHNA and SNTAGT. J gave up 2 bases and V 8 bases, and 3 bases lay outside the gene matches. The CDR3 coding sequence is TGTGCCAGCCGGGGGACAGGCAATCAGCCCCAGCATTTT. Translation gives CASRGTGNQPQHF.

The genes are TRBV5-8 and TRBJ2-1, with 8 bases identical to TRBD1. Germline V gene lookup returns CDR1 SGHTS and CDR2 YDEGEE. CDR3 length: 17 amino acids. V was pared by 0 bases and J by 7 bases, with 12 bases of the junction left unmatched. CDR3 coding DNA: TGTGCCAGCAGCTTGGCTGGCAGGGGGCAGGTTGGGAATGAGCAGTTCTTC. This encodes CASSLAGRGQVGNEQFF.

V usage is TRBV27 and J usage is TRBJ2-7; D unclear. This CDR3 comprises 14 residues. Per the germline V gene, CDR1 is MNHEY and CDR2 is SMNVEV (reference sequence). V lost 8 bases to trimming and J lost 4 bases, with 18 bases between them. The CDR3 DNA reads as TGTGCCAGCTCCCTCTTTGGCGGTCCATACGAGCAGTACTTC. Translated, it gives CASSLFGGPYEQYF.

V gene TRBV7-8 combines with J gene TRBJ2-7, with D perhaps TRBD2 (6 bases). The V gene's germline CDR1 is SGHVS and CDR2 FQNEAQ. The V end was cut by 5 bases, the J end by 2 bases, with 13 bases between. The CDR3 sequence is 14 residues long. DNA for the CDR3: TGTGCCAGCAGCCAGGGACGGACTACCTACGAGCAGTACTTC. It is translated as CASSQGRTTYEQYF.

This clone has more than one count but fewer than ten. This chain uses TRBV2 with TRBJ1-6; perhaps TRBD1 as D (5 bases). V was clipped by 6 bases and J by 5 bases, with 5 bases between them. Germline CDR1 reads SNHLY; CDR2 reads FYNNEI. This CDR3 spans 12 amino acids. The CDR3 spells CASRTDNSPLHF. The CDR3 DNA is TGTGCCAGCAGGACAGATAATTCACCCCTCCACTTT.

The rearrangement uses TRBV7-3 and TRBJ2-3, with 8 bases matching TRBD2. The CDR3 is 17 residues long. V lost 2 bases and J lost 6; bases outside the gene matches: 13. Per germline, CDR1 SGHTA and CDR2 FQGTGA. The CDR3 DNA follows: TGTGCCAGCAGCTTAGACGGTCGACTAAGCGGGGGCGATACGCAGTATTTT. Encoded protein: CASSLDGRLSGGDTQYF.

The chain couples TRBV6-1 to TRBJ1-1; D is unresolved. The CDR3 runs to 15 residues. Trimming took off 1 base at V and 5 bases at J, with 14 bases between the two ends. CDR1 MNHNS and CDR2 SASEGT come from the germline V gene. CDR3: CASSEVPPGSTEAFF. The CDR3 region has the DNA TGTGCCAGCAGTGAAGTTCCCCCTGGCAGTACTGAAGCTTTCTTT.

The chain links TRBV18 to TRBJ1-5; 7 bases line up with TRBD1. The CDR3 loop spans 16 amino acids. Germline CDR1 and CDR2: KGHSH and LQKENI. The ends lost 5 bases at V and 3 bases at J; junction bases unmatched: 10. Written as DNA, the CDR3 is TGTGCCAGCTCAAAGGGACAGCTGGAAAACAATCAGCCCCAGCATTTT. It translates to CASSKGQLENNQPQHF.

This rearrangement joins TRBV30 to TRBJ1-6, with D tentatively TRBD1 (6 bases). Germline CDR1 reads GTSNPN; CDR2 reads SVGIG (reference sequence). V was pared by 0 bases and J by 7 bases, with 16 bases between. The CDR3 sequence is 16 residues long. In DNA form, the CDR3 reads TGTGCCTGGAGTGTTAATACAGGGCGGAAAAATTCACCCCTCCACTTT. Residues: CAWSVNTGRKNSPLHF.

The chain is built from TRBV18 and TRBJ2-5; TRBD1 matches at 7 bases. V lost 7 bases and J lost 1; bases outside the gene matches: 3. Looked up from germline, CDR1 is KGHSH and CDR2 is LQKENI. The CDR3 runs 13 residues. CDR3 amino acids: CASLGQRQETQYF. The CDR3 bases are TGTGCCAGCTTGGGACAGCGCCAAGAGACCCAGTACTTC.

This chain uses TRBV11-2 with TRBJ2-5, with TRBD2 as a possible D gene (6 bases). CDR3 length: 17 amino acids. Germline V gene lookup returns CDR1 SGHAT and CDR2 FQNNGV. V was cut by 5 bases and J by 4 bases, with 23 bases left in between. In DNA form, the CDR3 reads TGTGCCAGCAGCACTTACACCGGGACTCAGGATGGAGAGACCCAGTACTTC. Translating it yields CASSTYTGTQDGETQYF.

CDR3 sequence reads: CASSLAGGPLAEQFF. CDR3 DNA sequence: TGTGCCAGCAGTTTGGCCGGGGGGCCCTTGGCTGAGCAGTTCTTC. The genes are TRBV28 and TRBJ2-1; perhaps TRBD2 as D (7 bases). Germline CDR1 reads MDHEN; CDR2 reads SYDVKM. CDR3 length equals 15 residues. V was trimmed by 3 bases and J by 9 bases, leaving 18 bases between them.